The sequence of this T cell receptor beta chain was determined in a study of blood T cell repertoires in COVID-19. The ends lost 1 base at V and 15 bases at J; junction bases unmatched: 9. The V gene's germline CDR1 is SEHNR and CDR2 FQNEAQ (reference sequence). The CDR3 consists of 14 residues. As handled by the study authors: Quantification of nucleated cells was approximated via reference gene primer amplification. Repertoires were generated with immunoSEQ multiplex PCR, while TCRdb's copy carries only in-frame clones and drops some. D and trimming come from the DNA, and the V and J calls and clone size come from that table. The repertoire consists of tens of thousands of clones, with about 81% occurring once and the leading ten covering 9.2%.

The source material was peripheral blood. The receptor was derived from a human donor in a cohort sampled during active COVID-19. This chain joins TRBV7-9 and TRBJ2-1; TRBD2 matches at 10 bases. CDR3 DNA: TGTGCCAGCAGCTTAGTAGTAGCGGGAGGCCAGAGGTTCTTC. It translates to CASSLVVAGGQRFF.